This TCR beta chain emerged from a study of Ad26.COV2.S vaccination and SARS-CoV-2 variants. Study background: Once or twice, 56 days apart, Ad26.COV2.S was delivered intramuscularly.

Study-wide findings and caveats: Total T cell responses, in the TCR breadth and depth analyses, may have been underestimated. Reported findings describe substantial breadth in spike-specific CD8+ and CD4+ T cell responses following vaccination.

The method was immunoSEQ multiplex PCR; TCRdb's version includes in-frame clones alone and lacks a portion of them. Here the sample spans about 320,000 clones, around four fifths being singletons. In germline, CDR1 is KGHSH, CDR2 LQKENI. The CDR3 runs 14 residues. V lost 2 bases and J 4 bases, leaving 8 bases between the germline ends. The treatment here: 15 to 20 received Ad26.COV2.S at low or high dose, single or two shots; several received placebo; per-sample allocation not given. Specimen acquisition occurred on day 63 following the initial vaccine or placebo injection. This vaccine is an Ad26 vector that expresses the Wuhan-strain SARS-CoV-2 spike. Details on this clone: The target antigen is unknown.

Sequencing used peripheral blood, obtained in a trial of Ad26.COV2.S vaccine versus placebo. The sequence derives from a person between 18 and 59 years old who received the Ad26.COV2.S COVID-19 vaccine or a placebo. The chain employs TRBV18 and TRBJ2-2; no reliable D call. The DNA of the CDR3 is TGTGCCAGCTCACCATCCAGCAGCACCGGGGAGCTGTTTTTT. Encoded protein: CASSPSSSTGELFF.